The subject of this entry is one T cell receptor (beta chain). The J segment lost 6 bases and the V segment lost 6 bases, leaving 11 bases of the junction unmatched. CDR1 and CDR2 from the germline V gene are MNHEY and SVGEGT. The CDR3 extends over 15 amino acids. These data belong to a study of blood T cell repertoires in COVID-19. Study background: Specimens from acute and convalescent COVID-19 originated in the United States, Italy and Spain. PBMCs, B-cell-depleted T cells, or T cells provided the cDNA or gDNA that made up the material.

Original processing notes: Amplification of reference gene primers was used by the study to estimate nucleated cell counts. Assay used: immunoSEQ multiplex PCR; TCRdb lists only in-frame clones, some missing. V, J and clone size reflect that table, while D and trimming were determined from the DNA. The profile shows over 90,000 clones, more than 75% of them singletons. Sample: peripheral blood. This chain links TRBV6-2 or TRBV6-3 with TRBJ1-5, with 7 nucleotides matching TRBD1. The receptor was derived from a human donor in a cohort sampled during active COVID-19. The CDR3 bases are TGTGCCAGCAGCCGGGACAGTCGTCCTTTTCAGCCCCAGCATTTT. It yields the protein CASSRDSRPFQPQHF.